This TCR beta chain was sequenced in a study of blood T cell repertoires in COVID-19. At the level of the study: Sites in the United States, Italy and Spain provided acute and convalescent COVID-19 samples.

The germline V gene has CDR1 LGHNT and CDR2 FRNRAP. V was shortened by 2 bases and J by 4 bases, with 6 bases between the two germline ends. There are 12 residues in the CDR3. Source study methods: Reference gene primers were amplified, and this amplification served to estimate nucleated cell counts. Some clones are missing from TCRdb's copy, which holds only in-frame ones; the method was immunoSEQ multiplex PCR. The DNA was the basis for D and trimming; V, J and clone size are from that table. The sample has roughly 230,000 clones, about nine tenths seen once. Seattle's enrolled individuals joined amid active infection and were then monitored longitudinally.

V is TRBV12-5 and J is TRBJ2-7, with D hard to call. This TCR derives from a young man with COVID-19, enrolled during active disease. The sample was peripheral blood. The CDR3 DNA reads as TGTGCTAGTGGTTTGTCCTCTTACGAGCAGTACTTC. Its protein is CASGLSSYEQYF.